These 5 T cell receptor beta chains were all obtained from the same sample, sequenced in a study of blood T cells in healthy people across ages. The use of a sample-barcoded 5' primer and a J-beta primer mix characterized a second PCR of roughly 6 to 11 cycles. TCRdb recomputed calls from the 5' RACE reads with MiXCR, one row per CDR3 protein. The repertoire includes approximately 800,000 distinct CDR3 sequences, 46% of them detected once, and around a sixth sits in the top ten. The source material was blood. The receptor set was obtained from an elderly man in good health.

The gene calls are TRBV11-2 and TRBJ1-2; TRBD1 is a possible D gene (6 bases). Looked up from germline, CDR1 is SGHAT and CDR2 is FQNNGV. CDR3 size: 13 residues. V shed 1 base and J shed 7 bases, with 10 bases lying between them. The CDR3 reads CASSLGGQLGYTF. The CDR3 coding sequence is TGTGCCAGCAGCTTAGGTGGACAGCTTGGCTACACCTTC.

The V gene is TRBV4-1, the J gene TRBJ1-4; no clear D. There are 13 residues in the CDR3. V lost 4 bases and J lost 5, with 8 bases in between. Germline V gene data show CDR1 as MGHRA and CDR2 as YSYEKL. Written as DNA, the CDR3 is TGCGCCAGCAGCCCCCAGTCCAATGAAAAACTGTTTTTT. Translating gives CASSPQSNEKLFF.

The V call is TRBV12-3 or TRBV12-4, the J call TRBJ1-5; tentatively, D is TRBD1 (5 bases). Trimming cost V 4 bases and J 3 bases, with 13 bases left between them. This CDR3 has 15 residues. CDR3: CASSSSGVPNQPQHF. CDR3 DNA sequence: TGTGCCAGCAGTTCCTCGGGGGTCCCCAATCAGCCCCAGCATTTT.

The rearrangement links TRBV7-3 to TRBJ2-1; D is unclear. Trimming shortened V by 1 base and J by 8 bases, and 9 bases separated the two germline ends. The germline V gene has CDR1 SGHTA and CDR2 FQGTGA. The CDR3 contains 13 residues. Here the CDR3 DNA reads TGTGCCAGCAGCTTAATCGGCGGAGATGAGCAGTTCTTC. Translating gives CASSLIGGDEQFF.

CDR3 sequence reads: CASSGTGVSYEQYF. In DNA, the CDR3 is TGTGCCAGCTCGGGGACAGGGGTATCCTACGAGCAGTACTTC. The chain uses TRBV9 and TRBJ2-7; 10 nucleotides agree with TRBD1. Unmatched junction bases numbered 5, after V lost 7 bases and J lost 1 base. This CDR3 spans 14 amino acids. CDR1 and CDR2 (germline): SGDLS, YYNGEE.